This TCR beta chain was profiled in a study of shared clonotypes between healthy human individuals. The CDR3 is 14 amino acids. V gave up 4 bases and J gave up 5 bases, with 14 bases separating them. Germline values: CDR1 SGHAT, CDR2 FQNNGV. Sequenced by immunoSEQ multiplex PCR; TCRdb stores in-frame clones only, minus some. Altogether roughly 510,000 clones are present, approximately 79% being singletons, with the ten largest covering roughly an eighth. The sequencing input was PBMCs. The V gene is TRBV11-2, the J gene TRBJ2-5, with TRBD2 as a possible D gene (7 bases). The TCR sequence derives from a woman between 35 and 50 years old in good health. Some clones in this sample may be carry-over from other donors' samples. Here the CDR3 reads CASSWAGAGETQYF. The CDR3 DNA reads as TGTGCCAGCAGCTGGGCGGGGGCTGGCGAGACCCAGTACTTC.